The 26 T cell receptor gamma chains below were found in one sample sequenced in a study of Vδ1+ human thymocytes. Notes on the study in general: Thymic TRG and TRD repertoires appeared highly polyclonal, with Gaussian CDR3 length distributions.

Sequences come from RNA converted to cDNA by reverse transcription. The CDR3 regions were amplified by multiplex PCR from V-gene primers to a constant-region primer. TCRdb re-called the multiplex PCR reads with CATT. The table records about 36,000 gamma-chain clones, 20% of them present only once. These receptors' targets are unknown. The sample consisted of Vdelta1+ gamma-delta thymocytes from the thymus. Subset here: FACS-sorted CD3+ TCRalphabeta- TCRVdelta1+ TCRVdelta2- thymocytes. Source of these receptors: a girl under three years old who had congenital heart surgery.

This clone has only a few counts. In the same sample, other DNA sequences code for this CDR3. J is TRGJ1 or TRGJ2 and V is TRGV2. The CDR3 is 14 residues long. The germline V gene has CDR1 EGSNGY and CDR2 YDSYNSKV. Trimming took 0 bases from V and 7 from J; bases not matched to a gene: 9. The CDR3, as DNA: TGTGCCACCTGGGACGGGATCCCGTACTATAAGAAACTCTTT. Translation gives CATWDGIPYYKKLF.

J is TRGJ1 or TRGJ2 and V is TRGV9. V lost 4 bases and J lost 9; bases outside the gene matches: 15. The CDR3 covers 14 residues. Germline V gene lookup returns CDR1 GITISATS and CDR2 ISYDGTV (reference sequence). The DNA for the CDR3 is TGTGCCTTGTGGGACCCCCTGGCTTGGGGTAAGAAACTCTTT. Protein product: CALWDPLAWGKKLF.

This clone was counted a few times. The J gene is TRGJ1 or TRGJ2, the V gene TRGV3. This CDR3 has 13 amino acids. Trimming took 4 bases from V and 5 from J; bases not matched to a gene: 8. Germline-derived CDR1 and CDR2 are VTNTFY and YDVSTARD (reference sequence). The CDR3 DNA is TGTGCCACCTGGGAACACAAGGATTATAAGAAACTCTTT. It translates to CATWEHKDYKKLF.

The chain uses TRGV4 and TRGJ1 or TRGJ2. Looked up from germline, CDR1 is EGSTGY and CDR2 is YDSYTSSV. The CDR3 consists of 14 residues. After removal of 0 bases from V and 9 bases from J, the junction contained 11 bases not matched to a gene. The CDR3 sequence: CATWDGGQSAKKLF. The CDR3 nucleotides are TGTGCCACCTGGGATGGGGGTCAGTCAGCTAAGAAACTCTTT.

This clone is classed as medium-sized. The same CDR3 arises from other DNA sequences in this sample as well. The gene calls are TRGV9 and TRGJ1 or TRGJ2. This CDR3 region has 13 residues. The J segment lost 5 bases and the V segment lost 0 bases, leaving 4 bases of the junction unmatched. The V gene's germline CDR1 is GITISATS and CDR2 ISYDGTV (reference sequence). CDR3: CALWEVQDYKKLF. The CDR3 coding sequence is TGTGCCTTGTGGGAGGTGCAGGATTATAAGAAACTCTTT.

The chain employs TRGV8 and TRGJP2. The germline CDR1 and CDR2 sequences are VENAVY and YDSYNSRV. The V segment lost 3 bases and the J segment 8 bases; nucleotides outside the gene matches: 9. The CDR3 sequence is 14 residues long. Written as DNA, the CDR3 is TGTGCCACCTGGGATTTGAGGAAAGATTGGATCAAGACGTTT. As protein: CATWDLRKDWIKTF.

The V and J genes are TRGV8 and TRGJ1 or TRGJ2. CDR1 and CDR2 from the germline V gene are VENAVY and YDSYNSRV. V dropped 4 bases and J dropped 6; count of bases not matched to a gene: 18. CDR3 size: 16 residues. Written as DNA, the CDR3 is TGTGCCACCTGGGACAGGTCGGGATTAATGGGTTATAAGAAACTCTTT. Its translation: CATWDRSGLMGYKKLF.

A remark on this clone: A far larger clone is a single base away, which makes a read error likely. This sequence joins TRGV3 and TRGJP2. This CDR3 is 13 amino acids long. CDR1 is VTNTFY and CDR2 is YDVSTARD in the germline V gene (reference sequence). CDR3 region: CASWDGSDWIKTF. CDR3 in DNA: TGTGCCAGCTGGGACGGTAGTGATTGGATCAAGACGTTT.

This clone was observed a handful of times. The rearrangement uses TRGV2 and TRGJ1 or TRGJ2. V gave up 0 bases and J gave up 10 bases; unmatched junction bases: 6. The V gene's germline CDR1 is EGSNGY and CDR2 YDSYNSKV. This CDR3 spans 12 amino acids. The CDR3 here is CATWDGLLKKLF. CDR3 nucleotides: TGTGCCACCTGGGACGGGCTGCTAAAGAAACTCTTT.

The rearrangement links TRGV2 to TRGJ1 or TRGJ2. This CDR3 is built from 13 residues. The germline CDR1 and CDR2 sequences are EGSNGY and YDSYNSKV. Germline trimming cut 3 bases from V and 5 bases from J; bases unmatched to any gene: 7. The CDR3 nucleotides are TGTGCCACCTGGGACCCCCGGAATTATAAGAAACTCTTT. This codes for CATWDPRNYKKLF.

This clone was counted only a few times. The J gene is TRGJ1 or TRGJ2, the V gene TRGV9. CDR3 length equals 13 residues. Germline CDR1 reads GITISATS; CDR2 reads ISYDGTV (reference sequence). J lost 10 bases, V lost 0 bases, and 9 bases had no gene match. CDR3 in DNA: TGTGCCTTGTGGGAGGTGCTATGGTTGAAGAAACTCTTT. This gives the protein CALWEVLWLKKLF.

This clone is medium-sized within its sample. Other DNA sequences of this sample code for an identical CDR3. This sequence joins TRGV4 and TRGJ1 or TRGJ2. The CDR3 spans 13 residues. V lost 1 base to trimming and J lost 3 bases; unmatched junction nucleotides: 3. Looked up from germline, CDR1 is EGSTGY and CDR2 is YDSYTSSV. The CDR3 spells CATWDGPYYKKLF. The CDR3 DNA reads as TGTGCCACCTGGGATGGACCTTATTATAAGAAACTCTTT.

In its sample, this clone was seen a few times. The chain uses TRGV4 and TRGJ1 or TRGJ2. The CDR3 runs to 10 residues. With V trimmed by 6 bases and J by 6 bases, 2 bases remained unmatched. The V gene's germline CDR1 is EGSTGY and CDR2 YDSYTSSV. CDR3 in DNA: TGTGCCACCTGGTTTTATAAGAAACTCTTT. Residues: CATWFYKKLF.

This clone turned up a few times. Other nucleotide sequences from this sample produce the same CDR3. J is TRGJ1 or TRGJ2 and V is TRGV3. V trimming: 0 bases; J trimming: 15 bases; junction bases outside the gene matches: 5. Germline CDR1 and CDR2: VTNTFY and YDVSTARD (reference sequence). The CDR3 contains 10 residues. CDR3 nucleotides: TGTGCCACCTGGGACAGGCTCGCACTCTTT. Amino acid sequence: CATWDRLALF.

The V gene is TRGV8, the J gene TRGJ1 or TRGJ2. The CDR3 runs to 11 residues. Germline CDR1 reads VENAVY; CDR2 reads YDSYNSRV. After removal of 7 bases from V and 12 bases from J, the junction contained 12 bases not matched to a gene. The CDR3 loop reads CATCLFRGKLF. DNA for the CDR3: TGTGCCACCTGCCTTTTCCGTGGGAAACTCTTT.

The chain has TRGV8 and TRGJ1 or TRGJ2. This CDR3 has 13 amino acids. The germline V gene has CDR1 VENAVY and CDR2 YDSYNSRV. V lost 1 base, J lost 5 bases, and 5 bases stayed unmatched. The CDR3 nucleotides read TGTGCCACCTGGGATAGTGATGATTATAAGAAACTCTTT. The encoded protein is CATWDSDDYKKLF.

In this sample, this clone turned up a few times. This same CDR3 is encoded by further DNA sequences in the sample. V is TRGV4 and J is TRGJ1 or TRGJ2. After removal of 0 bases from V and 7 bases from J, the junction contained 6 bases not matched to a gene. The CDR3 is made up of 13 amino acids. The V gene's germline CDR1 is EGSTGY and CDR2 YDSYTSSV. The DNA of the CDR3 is TGTGCCACCTGGGATGGGCTTCGGTATAAGAAACTCTTT. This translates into CATWDGLRYKKLF.

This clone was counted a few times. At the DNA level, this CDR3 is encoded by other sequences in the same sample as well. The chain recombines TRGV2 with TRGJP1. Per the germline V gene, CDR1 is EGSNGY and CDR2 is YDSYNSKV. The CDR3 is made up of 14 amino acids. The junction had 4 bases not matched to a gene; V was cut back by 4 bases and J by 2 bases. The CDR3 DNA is TGTGCCACCTGGGATCGAACCACTGGTTGGTTCAAGATATTT. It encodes CATWDRTTGWFKIF.

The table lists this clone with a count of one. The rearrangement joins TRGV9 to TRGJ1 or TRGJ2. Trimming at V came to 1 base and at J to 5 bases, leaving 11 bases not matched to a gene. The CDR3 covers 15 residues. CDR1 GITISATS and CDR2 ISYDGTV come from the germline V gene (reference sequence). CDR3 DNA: TGTGCCTTGTGGGAGGTTTCATATGAAGATTATAAGAAACTCTTT. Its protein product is CALWEVSYEDYKKLF.

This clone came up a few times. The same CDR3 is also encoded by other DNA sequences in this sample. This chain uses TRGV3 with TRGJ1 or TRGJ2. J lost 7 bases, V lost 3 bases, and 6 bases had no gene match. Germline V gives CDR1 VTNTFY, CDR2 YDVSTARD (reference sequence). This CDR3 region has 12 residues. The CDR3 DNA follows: TGTGCCACCTGGGACTTAGGCTATAAGAAACTCTTT. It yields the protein CATWDLGYKKLF.

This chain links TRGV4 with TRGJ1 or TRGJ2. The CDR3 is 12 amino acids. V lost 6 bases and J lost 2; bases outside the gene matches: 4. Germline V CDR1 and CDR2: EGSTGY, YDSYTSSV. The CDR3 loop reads CATWRHYYKKLF. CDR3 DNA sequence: TGTGCCACCTGGAGACATTATTATAAGAAACTCTTT.

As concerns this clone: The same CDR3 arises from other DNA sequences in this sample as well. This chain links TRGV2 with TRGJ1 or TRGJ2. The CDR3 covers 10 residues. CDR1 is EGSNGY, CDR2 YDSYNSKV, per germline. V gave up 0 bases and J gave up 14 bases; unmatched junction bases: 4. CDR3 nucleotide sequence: TGTGCCACCTGGGACGGGCCTGAACTCTTT. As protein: CATWDGPELF.

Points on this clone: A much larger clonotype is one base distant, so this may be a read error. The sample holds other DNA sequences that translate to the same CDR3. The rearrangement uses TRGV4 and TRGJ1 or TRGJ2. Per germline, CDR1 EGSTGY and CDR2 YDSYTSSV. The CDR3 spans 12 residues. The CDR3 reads CATWDGYYKKLF. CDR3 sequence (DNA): TGCGCCACCTGGGATGGTTATTATAAGAAACTCTTT.

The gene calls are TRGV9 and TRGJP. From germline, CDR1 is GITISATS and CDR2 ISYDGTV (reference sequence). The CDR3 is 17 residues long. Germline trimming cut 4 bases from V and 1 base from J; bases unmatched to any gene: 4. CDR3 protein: CALWDGGQELGKKIKVF. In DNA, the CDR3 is TGTGCCTTGTGGGATGGGGGGCAAGAGTTGGGCAAAAAAATCAAGGTATTT.

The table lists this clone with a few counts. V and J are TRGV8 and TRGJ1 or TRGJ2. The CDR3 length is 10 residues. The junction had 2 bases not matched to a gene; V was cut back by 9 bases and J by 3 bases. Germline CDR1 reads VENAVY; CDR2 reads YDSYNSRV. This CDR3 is CATTYYKKLF. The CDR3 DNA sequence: TGTGCCACCACTTATTATAAGAAACTCTTT.

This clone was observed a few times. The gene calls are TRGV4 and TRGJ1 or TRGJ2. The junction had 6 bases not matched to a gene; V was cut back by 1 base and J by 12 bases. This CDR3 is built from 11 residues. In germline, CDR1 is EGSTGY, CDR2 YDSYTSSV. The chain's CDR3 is CATWDGRVKLF. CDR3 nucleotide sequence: TGTGCCACCTGGGATGGAAGGGTGAAACTCTTT.